This TCR beta chain came from a study of shared clonotypes between healthy human individuals. Turning to the study itself: CD4 naive cells filled three plates per donor, CD4 memory three, CD8 naive two and CD8 memory one.

Germline CDR1 SQVTM, CDR2 ANQGSEA. Trimming cost V 3 bases and J 1 base, with 9 bases left between them. CDR3 size: 13 residues. The assay used deep level. Profiled with immunoSEQ multiplex PCR; TCRdb holds only in-frame clones, not every one. Of 2 million to 2.5 million clones listed, more than 90% were seen once; the top ten hold around 0.13%. This TCR was sampled from a man between 18 and 29 years old in good health. The chain is built from TRBV29-1 and TRBJ1-2; D not resolved. What was sequenced was naive CD4+ T cells sorted from blood. Subset given: CD45RA+ positively selected. CDR3 protein: CSVESGYNYGYTF. The DNA of the CDR3 is TGCAGCGTTGAGTCGGGTTATAACTATGGCTACACCTTC.